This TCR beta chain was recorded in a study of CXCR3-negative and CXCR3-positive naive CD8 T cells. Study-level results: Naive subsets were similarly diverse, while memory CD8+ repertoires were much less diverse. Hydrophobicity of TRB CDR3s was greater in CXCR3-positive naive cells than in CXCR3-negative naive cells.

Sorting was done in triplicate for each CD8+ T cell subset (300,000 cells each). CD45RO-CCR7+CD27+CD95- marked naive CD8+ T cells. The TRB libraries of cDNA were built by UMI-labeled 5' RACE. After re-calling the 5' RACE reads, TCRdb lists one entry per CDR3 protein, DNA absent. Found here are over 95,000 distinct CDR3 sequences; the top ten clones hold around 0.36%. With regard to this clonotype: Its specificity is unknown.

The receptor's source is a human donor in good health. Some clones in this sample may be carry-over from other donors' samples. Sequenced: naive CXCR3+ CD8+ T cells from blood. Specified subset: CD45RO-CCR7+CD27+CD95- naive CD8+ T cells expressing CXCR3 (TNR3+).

CDR3: CASSQEILNTEAFF. This chain joins TRBV3-1 and TRBJ1-1. Germline V CDR1 and CDR2: LGHDT, YNNKEL (reference sequence). CDR3 length: 14 residues.